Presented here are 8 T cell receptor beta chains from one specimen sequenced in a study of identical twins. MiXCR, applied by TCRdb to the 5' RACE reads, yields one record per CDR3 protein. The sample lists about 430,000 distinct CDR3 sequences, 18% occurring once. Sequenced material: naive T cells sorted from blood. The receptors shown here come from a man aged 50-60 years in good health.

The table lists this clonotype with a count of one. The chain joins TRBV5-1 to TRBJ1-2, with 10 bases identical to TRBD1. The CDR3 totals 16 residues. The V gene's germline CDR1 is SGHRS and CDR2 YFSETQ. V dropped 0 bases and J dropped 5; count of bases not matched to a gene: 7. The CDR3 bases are TGCGCCAGCAGCTTGGGAGGGGACAGGGGATTGTATGGCTACACCTTC. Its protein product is CASSLGGDRGLYGYTF. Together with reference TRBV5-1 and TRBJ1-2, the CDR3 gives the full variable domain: KAGVTQTPRYLIKTRGQQVTLSCSPISGHRSVSWYQQTPGQGLQFLFEYFSETQRNKGNFPGRFSGRQFSNSRSEMNVSTLELGDSALYLCASSLGGDRGLYGYTFGSGTRLTVV.

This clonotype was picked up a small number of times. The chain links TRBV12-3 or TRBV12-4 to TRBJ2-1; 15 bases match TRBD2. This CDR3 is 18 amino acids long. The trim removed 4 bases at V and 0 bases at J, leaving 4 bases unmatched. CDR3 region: CASSSGLAGGISYNEQFF. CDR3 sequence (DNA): TGTGCCAGCAGTTCAGGACTAGCGGGAGGGATCTCCTACAATGAGCAGTTCTTC.

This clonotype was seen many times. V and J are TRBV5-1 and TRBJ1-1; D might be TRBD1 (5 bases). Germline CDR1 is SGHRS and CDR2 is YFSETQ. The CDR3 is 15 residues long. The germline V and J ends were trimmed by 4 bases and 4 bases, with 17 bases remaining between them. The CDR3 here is CASSPPGGRTTEAFF. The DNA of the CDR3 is TGCGCCAGCAGCCCCCCGGGGGGGAGGACCACTGAAGCTTTCTTT.

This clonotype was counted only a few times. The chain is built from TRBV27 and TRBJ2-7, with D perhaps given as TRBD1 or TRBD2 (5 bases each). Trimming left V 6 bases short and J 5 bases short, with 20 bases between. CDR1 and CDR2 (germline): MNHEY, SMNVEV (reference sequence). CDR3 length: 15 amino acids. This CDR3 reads CASSNSAGAHNEQYF. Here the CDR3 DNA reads TGTGCCAGCAGCAACTCGGCCGGGGCCCACAACGAGCAGTACTTC.

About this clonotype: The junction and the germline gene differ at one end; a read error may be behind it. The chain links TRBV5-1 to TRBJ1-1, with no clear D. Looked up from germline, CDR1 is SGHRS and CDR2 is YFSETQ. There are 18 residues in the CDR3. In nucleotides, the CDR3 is TGCGCCAGCAGCTTGGGCGTTCTTGGTGTCCAGATGAACGCTGAAGCTTTCTTT. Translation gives CASSLGVLGVQMNAEAFF.

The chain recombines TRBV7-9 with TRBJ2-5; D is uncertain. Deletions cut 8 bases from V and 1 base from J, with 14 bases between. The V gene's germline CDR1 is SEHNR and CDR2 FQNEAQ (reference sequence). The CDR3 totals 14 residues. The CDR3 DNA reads TGTGCCAGCTCTCCCACCCTGGGCCAAGAGACCCAGTACTTC. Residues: CASSPTLGQETQYF.

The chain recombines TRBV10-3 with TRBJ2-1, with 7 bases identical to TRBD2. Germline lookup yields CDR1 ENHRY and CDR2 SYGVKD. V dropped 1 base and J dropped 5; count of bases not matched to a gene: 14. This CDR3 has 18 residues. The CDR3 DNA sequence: TGTGCCATCAGTGAGTTGCGGGAGTCCGGGAAACAAAACAATGAGCAGTTCTTC. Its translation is CAISELRESGKQNNEQFF.

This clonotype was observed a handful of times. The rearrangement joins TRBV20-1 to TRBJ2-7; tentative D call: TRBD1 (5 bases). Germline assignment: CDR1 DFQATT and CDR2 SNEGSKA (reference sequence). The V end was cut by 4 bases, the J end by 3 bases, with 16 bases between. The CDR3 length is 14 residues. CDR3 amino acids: CSAIDRPMRYEQYF. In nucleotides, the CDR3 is TGCAGTGCTATCGACAGACCGATGCGCTACGAGCAGTACTTC.